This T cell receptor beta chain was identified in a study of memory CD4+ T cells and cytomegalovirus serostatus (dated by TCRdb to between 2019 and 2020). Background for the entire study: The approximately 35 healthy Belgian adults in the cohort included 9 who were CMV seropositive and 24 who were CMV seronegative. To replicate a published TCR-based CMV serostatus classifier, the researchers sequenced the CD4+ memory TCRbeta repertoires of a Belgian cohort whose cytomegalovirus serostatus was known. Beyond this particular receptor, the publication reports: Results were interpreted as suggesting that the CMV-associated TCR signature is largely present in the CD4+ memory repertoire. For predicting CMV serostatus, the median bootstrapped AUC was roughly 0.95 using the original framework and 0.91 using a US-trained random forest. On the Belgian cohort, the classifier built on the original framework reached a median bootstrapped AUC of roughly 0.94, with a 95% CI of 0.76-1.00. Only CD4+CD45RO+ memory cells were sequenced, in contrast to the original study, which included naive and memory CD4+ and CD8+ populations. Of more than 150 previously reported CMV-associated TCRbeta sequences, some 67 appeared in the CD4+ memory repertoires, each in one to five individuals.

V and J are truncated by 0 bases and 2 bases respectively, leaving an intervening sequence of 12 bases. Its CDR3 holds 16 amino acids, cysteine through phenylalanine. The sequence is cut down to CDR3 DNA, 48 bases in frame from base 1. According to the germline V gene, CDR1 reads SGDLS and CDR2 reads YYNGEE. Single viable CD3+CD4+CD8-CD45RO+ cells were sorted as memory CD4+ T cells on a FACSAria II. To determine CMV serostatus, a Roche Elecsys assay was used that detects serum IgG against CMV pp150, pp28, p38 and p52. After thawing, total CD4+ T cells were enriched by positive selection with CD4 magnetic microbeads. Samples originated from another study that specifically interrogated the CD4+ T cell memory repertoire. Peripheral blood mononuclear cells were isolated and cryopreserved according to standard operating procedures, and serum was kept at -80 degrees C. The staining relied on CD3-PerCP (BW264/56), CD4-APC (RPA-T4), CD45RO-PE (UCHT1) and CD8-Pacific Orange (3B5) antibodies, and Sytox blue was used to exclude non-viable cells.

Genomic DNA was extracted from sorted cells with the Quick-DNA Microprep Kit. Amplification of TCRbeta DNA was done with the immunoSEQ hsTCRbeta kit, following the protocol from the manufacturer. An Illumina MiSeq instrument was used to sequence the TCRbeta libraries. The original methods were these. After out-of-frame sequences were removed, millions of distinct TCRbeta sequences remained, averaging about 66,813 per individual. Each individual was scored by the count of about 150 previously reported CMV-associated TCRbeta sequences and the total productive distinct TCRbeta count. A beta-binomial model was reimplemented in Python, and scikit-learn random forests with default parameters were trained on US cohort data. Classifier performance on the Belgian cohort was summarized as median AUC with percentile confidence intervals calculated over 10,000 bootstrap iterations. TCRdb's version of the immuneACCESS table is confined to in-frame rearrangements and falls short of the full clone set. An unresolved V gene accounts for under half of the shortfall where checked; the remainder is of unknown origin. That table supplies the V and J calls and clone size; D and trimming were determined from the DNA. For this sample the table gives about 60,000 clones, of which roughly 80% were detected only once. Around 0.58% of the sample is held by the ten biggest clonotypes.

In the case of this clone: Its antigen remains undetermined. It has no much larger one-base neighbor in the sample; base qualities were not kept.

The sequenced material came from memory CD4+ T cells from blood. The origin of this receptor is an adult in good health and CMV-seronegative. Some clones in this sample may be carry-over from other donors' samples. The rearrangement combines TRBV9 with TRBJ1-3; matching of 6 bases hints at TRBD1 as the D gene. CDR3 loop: CASSVGWGAAGNTIYF. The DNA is TGTGCCAGCAGCGTAGGCTGGGGGGCGGCTGGAAACACCATATATTTT.